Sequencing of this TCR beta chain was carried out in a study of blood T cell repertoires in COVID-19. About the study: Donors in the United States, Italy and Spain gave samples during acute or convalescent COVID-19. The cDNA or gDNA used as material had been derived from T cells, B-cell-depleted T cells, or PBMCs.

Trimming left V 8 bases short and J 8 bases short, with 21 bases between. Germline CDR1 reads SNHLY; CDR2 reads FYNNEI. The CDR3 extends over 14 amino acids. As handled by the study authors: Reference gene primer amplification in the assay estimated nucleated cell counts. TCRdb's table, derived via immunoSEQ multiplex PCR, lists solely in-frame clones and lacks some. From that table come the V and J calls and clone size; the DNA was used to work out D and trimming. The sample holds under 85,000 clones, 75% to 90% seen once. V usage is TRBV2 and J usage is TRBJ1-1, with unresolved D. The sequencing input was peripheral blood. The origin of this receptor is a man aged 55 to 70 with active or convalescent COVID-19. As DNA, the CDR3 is TGTGCCAGCTCGGCATTGGACTTCTTGAGGGAAGCTTTCTTT. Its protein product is CASSALDFLREAFF.